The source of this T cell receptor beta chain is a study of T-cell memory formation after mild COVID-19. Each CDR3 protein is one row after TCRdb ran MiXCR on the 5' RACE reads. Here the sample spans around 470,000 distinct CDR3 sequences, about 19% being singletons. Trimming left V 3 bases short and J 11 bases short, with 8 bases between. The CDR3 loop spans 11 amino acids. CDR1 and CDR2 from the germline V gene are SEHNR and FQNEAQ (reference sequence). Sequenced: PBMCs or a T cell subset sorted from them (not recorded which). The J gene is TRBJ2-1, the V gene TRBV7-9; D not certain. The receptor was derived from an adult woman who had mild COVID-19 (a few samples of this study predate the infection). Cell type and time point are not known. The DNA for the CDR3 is TGTGCCAGCAGCTTCGGGCCTCAGCAGTTCTTC. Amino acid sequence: CASSFGPQQFF.